This record looks at one T cell receptor (beta chain) sequence and its context. Its antigen is unknown. No much larger clone is present one base from it, and per-base qualities are unavailable. This entry comes from a study of beta chain features in type 1 diabetes (dated by TCRdb to the late 2010s). Notes on the research overall: Mean age, gender distribution, total cell number and subset yield did not differ between patients and healthy donors. In the study, TCRB repertoires of sorted circulating CD4+ T cell subsets from recently diagnosed type 1 diabetes patients were compared with those of matched healthy donors. Naive and central memory subsets were obtained from all 30 or so donors, but regulatory and stem cell-like memory subsets were isolated from only 8 patients and about 8 healthy donors. A total of roughly 100,000,000 sorted cells were examined across all samples, and the number of cells per subset was strongly correlated with RNA yield. The full study reports these points: Because small numbers of individuals were included in the HLA sub-analyses, any influence of HLA type on TCRB rearrangement was left unresolved. At VDJ recombination sites, patients with type 1 diabetes made fewer insertions and deleted more nucleotides, a pattern implying thymic rearrangement abnormalities. Shorter templates might be favored by PCR, yet because patient and control samples were amplified and corrected together, any such skew would affect both groups equally. Naive, central memory and regulatory TCRB repertoires appeared more similar among patients than among healthy donors. A moderate but significant shortening of TCRB CDR3 length was observed in type 1 diabetes patients in all four CD4+ subsets. Because cDNA was sequenced instead of genomic DNA, highly expressing activated cells could be over-represented, though the groups showed no difference in activation or CD3 levels.

A single peripheral blood draw of approximately 0.11 L on average was collected from each donor into heparinised tubes. A BD FACSAria II was used to sort naive, central memory, regulatory and stem cell-like memory CD4+ T cells with a panel that included CD45RO, CCR7, CD25, CD127, CD95 and CD27. Purity was above 95% for every sorted population. Right away, PBMCs were isolated by Lymphoprep density gradient centrifugation and were stained directly, with no culture step. So that batch effects would be minimized, each experiment stained and sorted samples in pairs, pairing one healthy donor with one patient. All of the isolated RNA was reverse transcribed with the High Capacity cDNA Reverse Transcription Kit, so expressed TCRB transcripts were sequenced. Naive, central memory and regulatory T cell samples underwent deep immunoSEQ sequencing, averaging roughly 3.3 million total reads per sample. Sorted cells were lysed in RLT buffer, and RNA was extracted using DNase-treated RNeasy Micro or Mini kits according to cell number. To prevent cross-contamination, each cell subset was processed individually, whereas patient and healthy donor samples were processed jointly. TCRB sequences were amplified from cDNA with the immunoSEQ multiplex PCR, producing 87-bp fragments spanning the CDR3 region. Sequencing of the amplicons was performed on the Illumina HiSeq platform. The original methods were these. Synthetic template baselines were used to correct PCR bias computationally, reads within Hamming distance 2 were collapsed, and singletons that could not be merged were discarded. Reads were aligned against IMGT so that V, D and J genes, CDR3 length and insertions or deletions at six rearrangement sites could be assigned. Within each subset, clonotype counts were normalized to sorted cell number, after which true diversity and Gini coefficients were computed with the tcR R package. Repertoire sharing was quantified using the overlap coefficient calculated on TCRB nucleotide sequences. Out-of-frame TCRB sequences from naive cells were analyzed as a proxy for the pre-selection repertoire. Held by TCRdb, this immuneACCESS table contains in-frame sequences only and omits some clones. Under half of the omission traces to an unresolved V gene where checked; the cause of the rest is unknown. V, J and clone size reflect that table, while D and trimming were determined from the DNA. This sample is represented by approximately 470,000 clones; around 30% of them were singletons. Of the sample, 0.05% to 0.065% falls within the top ten clones.

The CDR3, from cysteine to phenylalanine, totals 13 residues. Solely the CDR3 DNA is kept, with 39 bases framed from the first base. The germline V gene sets CDR1 to LGHNA and CDR2 to YNFKEQ. V is clipped by 5 bases and J by 7 bases, and the sequence between their germline boundaries is 15 bases long. The rearranged chain carries TRBV4-2 and TRBJ2-7; confidence is insufficient to name the D gene. The specimen was naive CD4+ T cells from blood. The label giving this sample's cell subset or site can be read as: true naive CD4+ T cells. This clonotype originated in a man aged 18 to 35 in good health. The CDR3 corresponds to CASSNRRGGEQYF. DNA sequence: TGTGCCAGCAGCAATAGAAGAGGTGGAGAGCAGTACTTC.